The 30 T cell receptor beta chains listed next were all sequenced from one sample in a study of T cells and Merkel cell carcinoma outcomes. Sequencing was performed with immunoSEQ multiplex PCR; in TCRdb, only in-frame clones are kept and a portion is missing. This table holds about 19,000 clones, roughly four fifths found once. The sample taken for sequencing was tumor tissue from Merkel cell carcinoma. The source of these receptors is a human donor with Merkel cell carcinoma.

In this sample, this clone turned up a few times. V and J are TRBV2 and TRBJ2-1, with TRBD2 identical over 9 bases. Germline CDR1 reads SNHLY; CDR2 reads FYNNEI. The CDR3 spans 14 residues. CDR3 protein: CLSGRGGLYNEQFF. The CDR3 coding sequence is TGTCTCTCGGGGCGGGGGGGCTTGTACAATGAGCAGTTCTTC.

CDR3 amino acids: CASSLQGARGETQYF. CDR3 sequence (DNA): TGTGCCAGCTCACTACAGGGGGCGAGAGGAGAGACCCAGTACTTC. The rearrangement links TRBV18 to TRBJ2-5; 9 bases are shared with TRBD1. Germline CDR1 KGHSH, CDR2 LQKENI. The CDR3 is 15 residues long. V lost 4 bases and J lost 4; bases outside the gene matches: 7.

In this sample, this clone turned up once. The CDR3: CAGLGETQYF. Here the CDR3 DNA reads TGTGCCGGACTTGGGGAGACCCAGTACTTC. The chain joins TRBV6-1 to TRBJ2-5; TRBD2 might be the D (5 bases). CDR1 MNHNS and CDR2 SASEGT come from the germline V gene. The length of the CDR3 is 10 residues. Between the trimmed V and J ends, which lost 11 bases and 5 bases, there was a span of 9 bases.

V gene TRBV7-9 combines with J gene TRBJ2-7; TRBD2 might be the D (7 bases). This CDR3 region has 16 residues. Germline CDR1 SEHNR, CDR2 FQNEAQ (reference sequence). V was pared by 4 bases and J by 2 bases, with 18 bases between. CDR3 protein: CASSSQGWGGPYEQYF. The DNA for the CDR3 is TGTGCCAGCAGCTCCCAGGGGTGGGGGGGCCCCTACGAGCAGTACTTC.

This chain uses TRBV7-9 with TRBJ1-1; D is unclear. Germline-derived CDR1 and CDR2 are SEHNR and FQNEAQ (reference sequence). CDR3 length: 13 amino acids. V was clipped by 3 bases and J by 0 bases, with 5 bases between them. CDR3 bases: TGTGCCAGCAGCTTGTCGGTGAACACTGAAGCTTTCTTT. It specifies CASSLSVNTEAFF. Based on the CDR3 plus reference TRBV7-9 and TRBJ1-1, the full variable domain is DTGVSQNPRHKITKRGQNVTFRCDPISEHNRLYWYRQTLGQGPEFLTYFQNEAQLEKSRLLSDRFSAERPKGSFSTLEIQRTEQGDSAMYLCASSLSVNTEAFFGQGTRLTVV.

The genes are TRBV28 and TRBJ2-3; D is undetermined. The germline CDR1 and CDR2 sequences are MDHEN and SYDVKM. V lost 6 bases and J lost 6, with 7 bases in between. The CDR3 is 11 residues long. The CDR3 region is CASSPSDTQYF. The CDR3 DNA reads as TGTGCCAGCAGCCCATCGGATACGCAGTATTTT.

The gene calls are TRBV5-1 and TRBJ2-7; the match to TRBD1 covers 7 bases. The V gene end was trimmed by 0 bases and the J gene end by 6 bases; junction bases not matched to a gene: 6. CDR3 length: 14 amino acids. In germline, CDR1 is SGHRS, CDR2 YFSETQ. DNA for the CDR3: TGCGCCAGCAGCTTGGAGCTCAGGGGGTCCGAGCAGTACTTC. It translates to CASSLELRGSEQYF.

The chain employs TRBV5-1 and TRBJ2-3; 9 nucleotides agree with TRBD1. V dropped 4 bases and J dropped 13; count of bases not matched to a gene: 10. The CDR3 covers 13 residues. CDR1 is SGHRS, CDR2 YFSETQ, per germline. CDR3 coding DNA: TGCGCCAGCAGCGACCCCCCGGGACAGGGAAAGTATTTT. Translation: CASSDPPGQGKYF. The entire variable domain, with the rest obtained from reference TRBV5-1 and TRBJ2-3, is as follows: KAGVTQTPRYLIKTRGQQVTLSCSPISGHRSVSWYQQTPGQGLQFLFEYFSETQRNKGNFPGRFSGRQFSNSRSEMNVSTLELGDSALYLCASSDPPGQGKYFGPGTRLTVL.

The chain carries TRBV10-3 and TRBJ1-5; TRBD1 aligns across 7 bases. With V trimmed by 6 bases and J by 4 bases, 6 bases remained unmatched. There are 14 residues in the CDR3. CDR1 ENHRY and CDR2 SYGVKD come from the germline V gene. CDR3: CAIRAGTDNQPQHF. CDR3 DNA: TGTGCCATCAGGGCCGGGACAGATAATCAGCCCCAGCATTTT.

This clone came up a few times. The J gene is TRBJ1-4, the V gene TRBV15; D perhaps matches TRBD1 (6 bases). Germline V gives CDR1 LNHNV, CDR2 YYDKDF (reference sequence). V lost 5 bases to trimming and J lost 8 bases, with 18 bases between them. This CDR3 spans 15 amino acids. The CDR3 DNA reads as TGTGCCACCAGCGAGAGGGGGGGCGCCCACGAAAAACTGTTTTTT. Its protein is CATSERGGAHEKLFF.

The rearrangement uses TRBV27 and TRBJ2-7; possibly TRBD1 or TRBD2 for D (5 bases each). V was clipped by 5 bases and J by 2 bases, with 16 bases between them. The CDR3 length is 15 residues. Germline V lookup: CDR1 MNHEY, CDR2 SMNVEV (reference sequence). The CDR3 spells CASSPSRDGAYEQYF. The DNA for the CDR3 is TGTGCCAGCAGTCCAAGCCGGGACGGGGCCTACGAGCAGTACTTC.

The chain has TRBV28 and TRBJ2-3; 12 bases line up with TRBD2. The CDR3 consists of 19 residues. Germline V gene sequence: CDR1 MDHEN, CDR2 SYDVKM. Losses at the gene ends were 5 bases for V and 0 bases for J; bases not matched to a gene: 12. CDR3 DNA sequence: TGTGCCAGCAGTCCCCAAGGACTAGCGGGGAGAGGCAGCACAGATACGCAGTATTTT. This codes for CASSPQGLAGRGSTDTQYF.

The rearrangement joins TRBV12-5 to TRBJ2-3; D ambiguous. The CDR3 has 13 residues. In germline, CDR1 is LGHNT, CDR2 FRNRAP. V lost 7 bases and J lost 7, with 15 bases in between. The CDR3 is CASADPPPYTQYF. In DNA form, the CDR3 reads TGTGCTAGTGCCGACCCACCCCCGTATACGCAGTATTTT.

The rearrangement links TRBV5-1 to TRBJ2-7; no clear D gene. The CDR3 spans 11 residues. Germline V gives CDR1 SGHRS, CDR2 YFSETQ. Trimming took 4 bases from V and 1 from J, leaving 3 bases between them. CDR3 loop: CASSESYEQYF. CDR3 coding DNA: TGCGCCAGCAGCGAATCCTACGAGCAGTACTTC.

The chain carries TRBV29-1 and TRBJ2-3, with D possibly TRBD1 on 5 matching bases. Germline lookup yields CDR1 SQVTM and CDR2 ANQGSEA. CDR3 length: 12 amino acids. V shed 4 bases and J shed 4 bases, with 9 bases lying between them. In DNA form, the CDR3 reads TGCAGCGTTGGCAGGGATGCAGATACGCAGTATTTT. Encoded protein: CSVGRDADTQYF.

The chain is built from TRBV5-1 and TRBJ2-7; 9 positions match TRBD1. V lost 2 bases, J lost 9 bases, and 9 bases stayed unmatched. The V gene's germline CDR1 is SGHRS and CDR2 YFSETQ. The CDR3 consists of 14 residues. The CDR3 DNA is TGCGCCAGCAGCTTCGGGACAGGGTTAGAGTGGCAGTACTTC. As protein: CASSFGTGLEWQYF.

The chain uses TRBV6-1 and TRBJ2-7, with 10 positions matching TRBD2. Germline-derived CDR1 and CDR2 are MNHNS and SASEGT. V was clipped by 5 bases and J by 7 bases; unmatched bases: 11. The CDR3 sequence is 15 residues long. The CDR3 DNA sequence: TGTGCCAGCAGTCTTCCAGCGGGAGGGCCCGGTGAGCAGTACTTC. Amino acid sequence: CASSLPAGGPGEQYF.

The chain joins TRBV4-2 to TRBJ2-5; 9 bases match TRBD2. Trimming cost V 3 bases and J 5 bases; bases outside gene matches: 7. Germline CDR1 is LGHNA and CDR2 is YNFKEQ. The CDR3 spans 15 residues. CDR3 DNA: TGTGCCAGCAGCCAGGCTAGCGGGATAGCGGAGACCCAGTACTTC. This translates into CASSQASGIAETQYF.

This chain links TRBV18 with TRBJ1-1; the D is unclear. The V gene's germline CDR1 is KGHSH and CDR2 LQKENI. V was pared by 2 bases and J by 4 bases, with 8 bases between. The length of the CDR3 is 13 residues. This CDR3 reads CASSPAIPTEAFF. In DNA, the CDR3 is TGTGCCAGCTCACCAGCTATCCCCACTGAAGCTTTCTTT. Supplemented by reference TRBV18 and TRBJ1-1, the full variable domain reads NAGVMQNPRHLVRRRGQEARLRCSPMKGHSHVYWYRQLPEEGLKFMVYLQKENIIDESGMPKERFSAEFPKEGPSILRIQQVVRGDSAAYFCASSPAIPTEAFFGQGTRLTVV.

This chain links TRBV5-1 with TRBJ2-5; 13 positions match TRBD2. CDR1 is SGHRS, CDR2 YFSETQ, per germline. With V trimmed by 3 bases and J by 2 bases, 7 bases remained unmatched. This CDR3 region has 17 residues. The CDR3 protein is CASSSVGTSGAQETQYF. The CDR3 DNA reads TGCGCCAGCAGCTCCGTAGGGACTAGCGGGGCACAAGAGACCCAGTACTTC.

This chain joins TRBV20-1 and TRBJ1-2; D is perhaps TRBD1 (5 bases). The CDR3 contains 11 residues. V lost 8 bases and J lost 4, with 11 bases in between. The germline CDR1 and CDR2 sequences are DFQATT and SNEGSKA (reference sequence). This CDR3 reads CSCQGSYGYTF. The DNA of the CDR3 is TGCAGTTGCCAGGGAAGCTATGGCTACACCTTC.

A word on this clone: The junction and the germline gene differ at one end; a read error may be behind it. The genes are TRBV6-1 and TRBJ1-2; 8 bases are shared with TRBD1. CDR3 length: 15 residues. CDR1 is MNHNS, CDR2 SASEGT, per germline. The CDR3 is CVSRGLIGGNYGYTF. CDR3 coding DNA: TGTGTCAGCAGGGGGCTTATAGGGGGAAACTATGGCTACACCTTC.

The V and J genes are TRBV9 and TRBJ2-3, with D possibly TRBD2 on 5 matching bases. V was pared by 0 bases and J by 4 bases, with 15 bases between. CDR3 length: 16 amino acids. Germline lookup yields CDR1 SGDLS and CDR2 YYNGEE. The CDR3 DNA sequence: TGTGCCAGCAGCGTAGAGGACGGGGTCGGTGCAGATACGCAGTATTTT. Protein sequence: CASSVEDGVGADTQYF. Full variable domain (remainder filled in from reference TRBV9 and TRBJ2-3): DSGVTQTPKHLITATGQRVTLRCSPRSGDLSVYWYQQSLDQGLQFLIQYYNGEERAKGNILERFSAQQFPDLHSELNLSSLELGDSALYFCASSVEDGVGADTQYFGPGTRLTVL.

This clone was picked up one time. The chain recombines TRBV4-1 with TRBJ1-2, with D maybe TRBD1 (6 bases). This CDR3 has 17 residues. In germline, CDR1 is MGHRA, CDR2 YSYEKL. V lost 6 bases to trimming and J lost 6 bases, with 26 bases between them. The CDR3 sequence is CASRRDFLGTDSDGYTF. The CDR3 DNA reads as TGCGCCAGCAGAAGGGACTTCCTTGGGACGGACAGCGATGGCTACACCTTC.

In nucleotides, the CDR3 is TGTGCCAGCAAAAGAACCGTGGGAAAAGAGACCCAGTACTTC. Translated, it gives CASKRTVGKETQYF. V gene TRBV6-1 combines with J gene TRBJ2-5; D remains unclear. The ends were cut back, 7 bases at V and 3 bases at J, with 15 bases in the middle. The length of the CDR3 is 14 residues. Germline-derived CDR1 and CDR2 are MNHNS and SASEGT.

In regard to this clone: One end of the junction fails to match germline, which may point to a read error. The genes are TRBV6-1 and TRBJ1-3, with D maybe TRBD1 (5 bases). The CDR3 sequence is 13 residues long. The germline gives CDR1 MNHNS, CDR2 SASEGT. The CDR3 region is CASNEHRRNTIYF. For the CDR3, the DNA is TGTGCCAGCAATGAACACAGGCGGAACACCATATATTTT.

CDR3 loop: CASSLKLAGMGELFF. The CDR3 region has the DNA TGCGCCAGCAGCTTAAAACTAGCGGGAATGGGGGAGCTGTTTTTT. The chain couples TRBV5-1 to TRBJ2-2, with 10 bases identical to TRBD2. Germline V gene sequence: CDR1 SGHRS, CDR2 YFSETQ. Trimming removed 2 bases from V and 8 bases from J; junction bases left unmatched: 6. This CDR3 has 15 amino acids.

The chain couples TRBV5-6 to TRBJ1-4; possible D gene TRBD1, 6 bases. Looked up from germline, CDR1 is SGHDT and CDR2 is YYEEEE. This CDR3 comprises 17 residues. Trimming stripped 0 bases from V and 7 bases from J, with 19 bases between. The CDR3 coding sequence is TGTGCCAGCAGCTTGGAAGCTGATTGGGGGCGAGGTGAAAAACTGTTTTTT. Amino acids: CASSLEADWGRGEKLFF.

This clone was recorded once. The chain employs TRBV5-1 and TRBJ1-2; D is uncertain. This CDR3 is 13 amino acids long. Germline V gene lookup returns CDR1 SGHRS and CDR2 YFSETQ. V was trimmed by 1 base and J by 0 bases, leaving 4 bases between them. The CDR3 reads CASSLSSNYGYTF. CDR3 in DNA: TGCGCCAGCAGCTTGTCCTCTAACTATGGCTACACCTTC.

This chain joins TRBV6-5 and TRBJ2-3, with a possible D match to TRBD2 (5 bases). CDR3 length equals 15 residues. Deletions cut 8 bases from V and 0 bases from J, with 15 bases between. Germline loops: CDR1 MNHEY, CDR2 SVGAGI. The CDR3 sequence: CASCGLGQSTDTQYF. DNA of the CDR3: TGTGCCAGCTGCGGGTTAGGGCAGAGCACAGATACGCAGTATTTT.